Here is one T cell receptor beta chain with its context. The antigen remains unidentified. Germline loops: CDR1 MNHNY, CDR2 SVGAGI (reference sequence). This CDR3 is built from 12 residues. V was pared by 2 bases and J by 7 bases, with 6 bases between. The source of the sample is a study of blood T cells in healthy people across ages. Study-wide points: Shifts in expanded clonotypes may have been confounded by donor CMV status, which was unknown.

Alongside a J-beta primer mix, a sample-barcoded 5' primer served in a second PCR lasting roughly 7 to 12 cycles. TCRdb fed the 5' RACE reads into MiXCR, producing one record per CDR3 protein. The sample has over 700,000 distinct CDR3 sequences, about 48% seen once. This TCR was sampled from a man of 80 years or more in good health. The sequencing input was blood. J is TRBJ2-1 and V is TRBV6-6; unclear D gene. The CDR3 DNA sequence: TGTGCCAGCAGTTACGTGTCTAATGAGCAGTTCTTC. Translation: CASSYVSNEQFF.